This T cell receptor beta chain was sequenced during a study of shared clonotypes between healthy human individuals. The repertoire was sequenced with immunoSEQ multiplex PCR; TCRdb's copy has only in-frame clones and lacks some. Among approximately 740,000 clones listed, nearly 95% were seen once. Terminally differentiated effector memory CD45RA+ cells were left out of the naive CD8 fraction, which was CD45RO-negative and positively selected for CCR7. This CDR3 is built from 12 residues. Germline-derived CDR1 and CDR2 are ENHRY and SYGVKD. Trimming cost V 6 bases and J 1 base, with 7 bases left between them.

The chain links TRBV10-3 to TRBJ2-7; the D gene could be TRBD1 or TRBD2 (5 bases each). The receptor was derived from a man aged 25 to 40 in good health. Source material: naive CD8+ T cells sorted from blood. The CDR3 loop is CAIRGESYEQYF. The CDR3 region has the DNA TGTGCCATCAGAGGGGAGTCCTACGAGCAGTACTTC.